This paragraph reports one TCR beta chain. The antigen is not known. These data come from a study of cytomegalovirus exposure and HLA in healthy donors. General study findings and limits: Cytomegalovirus association was assigned to some 160 TCR beta chains. Apparent HLA restriction characterized most CMV-associated TCR beta chains in a later analysis.

This PCR relied on a set of 60 Vbeta primers and 13 Jbeta primers. TCRdb's table, derived via immunoSEQ multiplex PCR, lists solely in-frame clones and lacks some. The sample shows approximately 110,000 clones, and 5.5% to 8% sits with its ten largest clones. This CDR3 contains 14 residues. CDR1 is SGDLS and CDR2 is YYNGEE in the germline V gene. J was trimmed by 6 bases and V by 0 bases; bases with no gene match: 5. The sequenced sample consisted of PBMCs. This sequence joins TRBV9 and TRBJ2-7; 8 bases agree with TRBD1. The sequence was collected from a man aged 40-49 years in good health and CMV-seropositive. CDR3 sequence reads: CASSVAPGGGEQYF. The CDR3 DNA reads as TGTGCCAGCAGCGTAGCTCCAGGGGGCGGCGAGCAGTACTTC.